This paragraph covers one T cell receptor (beta chain) sequence. TCRdb's table, derived via immunoSEQ multiplex PCR, lists solely in-frame clones and lacks some. The data contain 10,000 or so clones, approximately 86% of them singletons. This specimen belongs to a study of T cell changes during pregnancy in multiple sclerosis. The CDR3 is 15 residues long. Trimming left V 9 bases short and J 1 base short, with 18 bases between. The V gene's germline CDR1 is MDHEN and CDR2 SYDVKM. The sequenced sample was CD8+ T cells from peripheral blood mononuclear cells, obtained in the third trimester of pregnancy. The chain has TRBV28 and TRBJ1-1; maybe TRBD1 (5 bases). The source is a female donor in good health, enrolled as a control in a pregnancy study. CDR3 sequence (DNA): TGTGCCAGTCGCTCAGGTTCAAGGGGGAACACTGAAGCTTTCTTT. Amino acid sequence: CASRSGSRGNTEAFF.